These T cell receptor beta chains were read from a single sample in a study of blood T cells in healthy people across ages. TCRdb independently ran MiXCR on the 5' RACE reads; one entry per CDR3 protein. The sample holds fewer than 600,000 distinct CDR3 sequences, about 26% seen once. These data also featured in a second study, about T cells of mothers and their children.

Sequenced sample: blood. These receptors were collected from a boy aged 2-15 years in good health. CDR3s include the opening cysteine and the closing phenylalanine or tryptophan. Fields, in order: CDR3 protein, CDR3 DNA, D gene, clone size, J gene, V gene. The D gene is left open where the match is weak. A row's size may be missing; if present it is once, few, many or a size class.

CSAGQGGSSYEQYF,TGCAGCGCCGGACAGGGGGGTAGCTCCTACGAGCAGTACTTC,TRBD1,NA,TRBJ2-7,TRBV29-1
CAAAGTSPGTSGSTDTQYF,TGTGCCGCAGCGGGCACCAGCCCCGGGACTAGCGGGAGCACAGATACGCAGTATTTT,TRBD2,few,TRBJ2-3,TRBV4-2
CASSRDRGRSYEQYF,TGTGCCAGCAGCCGGGACAGGGGGAGGTCCTACGAGCAGTACTTC,TRBD1,few,TRBJ2-7,TRBV7-9
CASSLARNSYEQYF,TGTGCCAGCAGCTTAGCGAGGAACAGCTACGAGCAGTACTTC,NA,few,TRBJ2-7,TRBV7-2
CASSLEGAVYEQYF,TGTGCCAGCAGCTTAGAGGGGGCCGTTTACGAGCAGTACTTC,TRBD1,NA,TRBJ2-7,TRBV7-2
CSASPSSISVGRGDTQYF,TGCAGTGCTAGCCCTAGTAGTATTTCAGTGGGGCGGGGAGATACGCAGTATTTT,NA,NA,TRBJ2-3,TRBV20-1
CASSKYYYGYTF,TGTGCCAGCAGCAAATATTATTATGGCTACACCTTC,NA,few,TRBJ1-2,TRBV21-1
CSARGQGANTRELFF,TGCAGTGCTAGAGGACAGGGGGCGAACACCCGGGAGCTGTTTTTT,TRBD1,few,TRBJ2-2,TRBV20-1
CASSGSSGRAYNEQFF,TGTGCCAGCAGCGGGTCTAGCGGGAGAGCCTACAATGAGCAGTTCTTC,TRBD2,NA,TRBJ2-1,TRBV7-2
CASSNGAGHREQYF,TGTGCCAGCAGCAATGGGGCGGGACATAGGGAGCAGTACTTC,NA,NA,TRBJ2-7,TRBV27
CASSLNREVYNEQFF,TGTGCCAGCAGCTTAAACAGGGAAGTCTACAATGAGCAGTTCTTC,NA,few,TRBJ2-1,TRBV7-2
CASSYSIEGNYGYTF,TGTGCCAGCAGTTACTCGATTGAGGGGAACTATGGCTACACCTTC,NA,NA,TRBJ1-2,TRBV6-2/TRBV6-3
CASSRVTGTEQYF,TGCGCCAGCAGCCGCGTGACAGGGACCGAGCAGTACTTC,TRBD1,NA,TRBJ2-7,TRBV4-1
CASSSGTSQADTQYF,TGTGCCAGCAGCTCAGGGACTAGCCAAGCAGATACGCAGTATTTT,TRBD2,few,TRBJ2-3,TRBV7-2
CSASPAGPEETQYF,TGCAGTGCTAGCCCAGCGGGTCCAGAAGAGACCCAGTACTTC,NA,NA,TRBJ2-5,TRBV20-1
CASSFTSTTETQYF,TGTGCCAGCAGCTTTACGTCCACAACAGAGACCCAGTACTTC,NA,many,TRBJ2-5,TRBV7-2
CSARATAGGYETQYF,TGCAGTGCTAGAGCAACAGCGGGGGGTTACGAGACCCAGTACTTC,TRBD2,NA,TRBJ2-5,TRBV20-1
CASSLPSGGPETQYF,TGTGCCAGCAGCTTACCCTCGGGGGGGCCGGAGACCCAGTACTTC,TRBD2,NA,TRBJ2-5,TRBV5-5
CASTSGRTYNEQFF,TGTGCCAGTACTAGCGGGAGGACCTACAATGAGCAGTTCTTC,TRBD2,few,TRBJ2-1,TRBV6-2/TRBV6-3
CASSQMTSAGEQYF,TGTGCCAGCAGCCAGATGACTAGCGCGGGCGAGCAGTACTTC,TRBD2,NA,TRBJ2-7,TRBV3-1
CASSPTSGYNEQFF,TGTGCCAGCAGCCCAACTAGCGGCTACAATGAGCAGTTCTTC,TRBD2,few,TRBJ2-1,TRBV7-9
CASSLGSSRKHEQFF,TGTGCCAGCAGTTTAGGGTCTAGCCGGAAGCATGAGCAGTTCTTC,NA,NA,TRBJ2-1,TRBV12-3/TRBV12-4
CASSQGLAGFEQYF,TGTGCCAGCAGCCAAGGGCTAGCGGGATTCGAGCAGTACTTC,TRBD2,few,TRBJ2-7,TRBV3-1
CASSYSSPLAPYNEQFF,TGTGCCAGCAGTTACTCTTCCCCGCTAGCTCCCTACAATGAGCAGTTCTTC,NA,once,TRBJ2-1,TRBV6-5
CSATTSDGLNYGYTF,TGCAGTGCTACTACCTCGGACGGCCTTAACTATGGCTACACCTTC,NA,few,TRBJ1-2,TRBV20-1
CASSLDPGSKETQYF,TGTGCCAGCAGCTTAGATCCAGGGAGTAAGGAGACCCAGTACTTC,NA,few,TRBJ2-5,TRBV11-2
CASSRGVAKNIQYF,TGTGCCAGCAGTAGGGGGGTGGCCAAAAACATTCAGTACTTC,NA,NA,TRBJ2-4,TRBV12-3/TRBV12-4
CSARGVYPGTSGGAPETQYF,TGCAGTGCCCGAGGGGTTTATCCCGGGACTAGCGGGGGGGCCCCAGAGACCCAGTACTTC,TRBD2,NA,TRBJ2-5,TRBV20-1
CASSQLDRENGYTF,TGTGCCAGCAGCCAACTTGACAGGGAGAATGGCTACACCTTC,TRBD1,NA,TRBJ1-2,TRBV3-1
CSVEVAGLYEQYF,TGCAGCGTTGAAGTCGCAGGGTTATACGAGCAGTACTTC,NA,few,TRBJ2-7,TRBV29-1
CASSLDHDSGNTIYF,TGCGCCAGCAGCTTAGACCACGACTCTGGAAACACCATATATTTT,NA,few,TRBJ1-3,TRBV5-1
CASSAGGSGQPQHF,TGCGCCAGCAGCGCAGGGGGCTCGGGTCAGCCCCAGCATTTT,TRBD1,NA,TRBJ1-5,TRBV5-1
CASTNRRNRGRYTF,TGTGCCAGCACCAACCGACGCAACAGGGGCAGATACACCTTC,TRBD1,NA,TRBJ1-2,TRBV7-2
CASSLTGVYEQFF,TGTGCCAGCAGCTTGACAGGGGTTTATGAGCAGTTCTTC,TRBD1,few,TRBJ2-1,TRBV7-9
CASSLPKNEQFF,TGTGCCAGCAGTCTCCCTAAGAATGAGCAGTTCTTC,NA,NA,TRBJ2-1,TRBV6-2/TRBV6-3
CATSVGTYNSPLHF,TGTGCCACCAGCGTAGGGACCTATAATTCACCCCTCCACTTT,NA,NA,TRBJ1-6,TRBV15
CASSRRGLSGYTF,TGTGCCAGCAGTAGAAGGGGACTATCGGGCTACACCTTC,NA,NA,TRBJ1-2,TRBV25-1
CASSQQRDQYF,TGTGCCAGCAGCCAGCAAAGGGACCAGTACTTC,NA,NA,TRBJ2-5,TRBV3-1
CASNQEGSLPYEQYF,TGTGCCAGCAACCAAGAAGGGTCATTACCCTACGAGCAGTACTTC,NA,NA,TRBJ2-7,TRBV4-2
CATSFEGGAYGANVLTF,TGTGCCACCAGCTTCGAGGGGGGCGCATATGGGGCCAACGTCCTGACTTTC,NA,NA,TRBJ2-6,TRBV15
CAISPGTGVENIQYF,TGTGCCATCAGTCCCGGGACAGGGGTTGAGAACATTCAGTACTTC,TRBD1,few,TRBJ2-4,TRBV10-3
CSARDRGSPTLNTEAFF,TGCAGTGCTAGAGATAGGGGCAGCCCTACATTGAACACTGAAGCTTTCTTT,NA,NA,TRBJ1-1,TRBV20-1
CASSGDTQETQYF,TGCGCCAGCAGTGGGGACACCCAAGAGACCCAGTACTTC,NA,NA,TRBJ2-5,TRBV10-2
CAISGSTGVKETQYF,TGTGCCATCAGTGGTTCGACAGGGGTTAAAGAGACCCAGTACTTC,TRBD1,NA,TRBJ2-5,TRBV10-3
CASSLYEELFF,TGCGCCAGCAGCTTGTATGAGGAGCTGTTTTTT,NA,NA,TRBJ2-2,TRBV5-1
CASSARTRDRVNGYTF,TGTGCCAGCAGTGCGCGGACCCGGGACAGGGTAAATGGCTACACCTTC,TRBD1,NA,TRBJ1-2,TRBV6-1
CASSYMGNEKLFF,TGTGCCAGCAGTTACATGGGAAATGAAAAACTGTTTTTT,NA,NA,TRBJ1-4,TRBV6-5
CASSQTMTWGYGYTF,TGTGCCAGCAGTCAAACGATGACATGGGGCTATGGCTACACCTTC,NA,NA,TRBJ1-2,TRBV12-3/TRBV12-4
CASSFPKASGGATDTQYF,TGTGCCAGCAGTTTCCCTAAAGCTAGCGGGGGGGCAACAGATACGCAGTATTTT,TRBD2,NA,TRBJ2-3,TRBV12-3/TRBV12-4
CSARDLGSGYTF,TGCAGTGCTAGAGATCTCGGCAGTGGCTACACCTTC,NA,NA,TRBJ1-2,TRBV20-1
CATGTDSNYGYTF,TGTGCCACCGGTACAGACTCTAACTATGGCTACACCTTC,NA,few,TRBJ1-2,TRBV15
CASRVVETQYF,TGTGCCAGCAGGGTAGTAGAGACCCAGTACTTC,NA,few,TRBJ2-5,TRBV2
CSARGLDENVWNEQFF,TGCAGTGCTAGAGGGTTAGACGAGAACGTGTGGAATGAGCAGTTCTTC,NA,NA,TRBJ2-1,TRBV20-1